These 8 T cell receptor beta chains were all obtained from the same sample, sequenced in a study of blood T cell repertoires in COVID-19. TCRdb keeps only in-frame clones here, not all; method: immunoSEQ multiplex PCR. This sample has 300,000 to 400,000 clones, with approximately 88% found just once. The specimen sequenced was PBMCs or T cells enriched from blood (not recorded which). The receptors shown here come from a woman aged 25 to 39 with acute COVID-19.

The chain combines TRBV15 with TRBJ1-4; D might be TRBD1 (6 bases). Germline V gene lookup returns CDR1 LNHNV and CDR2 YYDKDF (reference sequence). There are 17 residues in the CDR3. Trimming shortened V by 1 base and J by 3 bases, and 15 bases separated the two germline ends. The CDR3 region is CATSRGGGGTANEKLFF. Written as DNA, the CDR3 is TGTGCCACCAGCAGAGGGGGTGGGGGCACGGCTAATGAAAAACTGTTTTTT.

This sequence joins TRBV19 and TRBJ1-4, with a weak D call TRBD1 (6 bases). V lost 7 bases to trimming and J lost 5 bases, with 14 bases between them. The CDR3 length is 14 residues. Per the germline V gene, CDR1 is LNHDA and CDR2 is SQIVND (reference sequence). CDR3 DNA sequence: TGTGCCAGTAACGCCGGACAGAAGAATGAAAAACTGTTTTTT. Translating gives CASNAGQKNEKLFF.

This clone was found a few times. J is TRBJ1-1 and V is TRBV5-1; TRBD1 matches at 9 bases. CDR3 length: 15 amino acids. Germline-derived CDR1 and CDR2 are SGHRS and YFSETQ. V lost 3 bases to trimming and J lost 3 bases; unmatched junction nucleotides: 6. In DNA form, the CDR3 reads TGCGCCAGCAGCTCCGGACAGGGGAGGGACACTGAAGCTTTCTTT. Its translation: CASSSGQGRDTEAFF.

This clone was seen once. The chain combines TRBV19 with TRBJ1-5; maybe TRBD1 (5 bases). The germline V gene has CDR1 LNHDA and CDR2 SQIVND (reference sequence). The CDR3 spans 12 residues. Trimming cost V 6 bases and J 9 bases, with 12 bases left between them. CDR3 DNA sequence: TGTGCCAGTAGATCAGGGCGCCCGCCCCAGCATTTT. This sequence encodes CASRSGRPPQHF.

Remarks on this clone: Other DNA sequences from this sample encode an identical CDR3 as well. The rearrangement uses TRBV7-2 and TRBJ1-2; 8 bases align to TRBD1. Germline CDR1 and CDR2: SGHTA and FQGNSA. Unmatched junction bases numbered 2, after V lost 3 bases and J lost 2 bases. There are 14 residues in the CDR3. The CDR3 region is CASSFDRGNYGYTF. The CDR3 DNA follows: TGTGCCAGCAGCTTTGACAGGGGAAACTATGGCTACACCTTC. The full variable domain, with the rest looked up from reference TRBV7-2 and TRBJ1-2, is GAGVSQSPSNKVTEKGKDVELRCDPISGHTALYWYRQSLGQGLEFLIYFQGNSAPDKSGLPSDRFSAERTGGSVSTLTIQRTQQEDSAVYLCASSFDRGNYGYTFGSGTRLTVV.

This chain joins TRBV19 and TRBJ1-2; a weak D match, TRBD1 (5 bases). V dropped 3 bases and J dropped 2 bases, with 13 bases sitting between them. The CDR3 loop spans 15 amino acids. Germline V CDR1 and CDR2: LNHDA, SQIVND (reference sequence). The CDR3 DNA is TGTGCCAGTAGTATTTGGGCCAGGGCCAACTATGGCTACACCTTC. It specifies CASSIWARANYGYTF.

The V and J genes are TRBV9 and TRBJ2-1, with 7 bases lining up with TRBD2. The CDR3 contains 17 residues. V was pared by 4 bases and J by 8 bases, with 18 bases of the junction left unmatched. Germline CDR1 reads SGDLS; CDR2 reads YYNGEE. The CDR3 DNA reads TGTGCCAGCAGCACCGGAGTGGGTCGGGGGGTTTTCGATGAGCAGTTCTTC. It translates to CASSTGVGRGVFDEQFF.

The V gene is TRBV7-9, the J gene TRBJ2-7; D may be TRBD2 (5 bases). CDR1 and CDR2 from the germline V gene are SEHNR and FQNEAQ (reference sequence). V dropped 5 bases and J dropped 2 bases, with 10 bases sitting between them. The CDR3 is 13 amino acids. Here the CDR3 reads CASSVGVAYEQYF. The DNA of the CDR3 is TGTGCCAGCAGCGTCGGGGTGGCCTACGAGCAGTACTTC. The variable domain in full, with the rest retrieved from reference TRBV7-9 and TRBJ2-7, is DTGVSQNPRHKITKRGQNVTFRCDPISEHNRLYWYRQTLGQGPEFLTYFQNEAQLEKSRLLSDRFSAERPKGSFSTLEIQRTEQGDSAMYLCASSVGVAYEQYFGPGTRLTVT.